The source of this T cell receptor (delta chain) is a study of delta chains in infants with herpesvirus infections (dated by TCRdb to about 2023). With respect to the entire study: The study prospectively followed a Ugandan infant birth cohort from birth to characterize gammadelta T cell responses to primary cytomegalovirus (CMV) infection. From PBMC, gammadelta TCRs were sequenced for roughly 18 CMV-infected infants (one congenitally infected) and several CMV-uninfected infants who had sufficient sample available. The previously published Belgian fetal and cord blood gammadelta TCR data were not generated in this cohort and were added only for comparison. In infants who were infected with CMV after birth, the study searched for a public fetal Vdelta1/Vgamma8 gammadelta TCR clonotype. Infant blood samples fell into approximate age groups of 1.5, 4, 8 and 12 months. The paper as a whole reports these results and caveats: Detection of the public clonotype was limited to the first time point after infection, and the public clonotype was not found in uninfected infants or in infants infected after 120 days. The public Vdelta1 clonotype appeared in 4 of 18 CMV-infected infants: three infected postnatally before 120 days of age, plus the congenitally infected infant. The public clonotype might still be present below the detection limit in CMV-uninfected infants. A small sample size and the lack of race- or environment-matched controls were noted by the authors, because CMV is acquired by nearly all Ugandans before adulthood. Within Vdelta1 cells, the frequency of the public clonotype appeared to be inversely correlated with age at infection and to decay rapidly, seemingly not persisting past roughly two months.

As for this clone: Which antigen it targets is not known. Nothing much larger sits one base from this clone, and base qualities are not available. This CDR3 is also generated by other DNA sequences in the sample.

The germline V gene encodes CDR1 GEAIGNYY and CDR2 EKD. From cysteine to phenylalanine, the CDR3 is 19 amino acids long. The sequence is cut down to CDR3 DNA, 57 bases in frame from base 1. V lost 0 bases and J lost 1 base, and the count of bases not matched to a germline gene is 12. Library preparation employed RT-PCR. PBMC RNA was reverse transcribed with SuperScript II using gamma-chain- and delta-chain-specific primers to generate TCR cDNA. After purification with AMPure XP beads, the cDNA was amplified and indexed with Illumina adapters using the Nextera XT Index Kit. gammadelta TCR libraries were sequenced on an Illumina MiSeq with a V2 300-cycle kit. The authors' pipeline ran thus. Using MiXCR v2.1.12, CDR3 sequences were assembled, and reads were mapped onto D, J and V genes obtained from GenBank. VDJtools v1.2.1 was used to perform repertoire analyses of the CDR3 clonotypes. TCRdb reran clone calling on the public reads with CATT; rows sharing one DNA sequence were then combined. For this entry, the V and J calls and clone size follow TCRdb and not the study's own pipeline. In all, the sample holds 820 or so delta-chain clones, and less than 40% of those were seen once. Of the sample, about 9% falls within the top ten clones.

Pregnant women getting prenatal care were recruited in Kampala, Uganda, and their infants were enrolled; maternal HIV status had to be documented. Home visits to families took place weekly, and collection of infant clinical information, oral swabs and peripheral blood began at 6 weeks of age and was repeated every 4 months after that. Blood was drawn into heparin tubes, and PBMC were isolated via Ficoll-Paque density gradient centrifugation and then cryopreserved. The chain is encoded by TRDV2 joined to TRDJ1, and 11 bases in between align with TRDD3. The receptor comes from a human donor who was a Ugandan infant, either HIV-exposed or HIV-unexposed (not recorded which). The material was peripheral blood, obtained at time point 2 of longitudinal follow-up. The DNA sequence reads TGTGCCTGTGACACCTTCCTACCTCTGGGGGATACAATCACCGATAAACTCATCTTT. The resulting protein is CACDTFLPLGDTITDKLIF.